Presented here are 30 T cell receptor beta chains from one specimen sequenced in a study of glioma-infiltrating T cells after dendritic cell vaccination. The time point was: after dendritic cell vaccination, including at tumor progression/relapse. Produced via immunoSEQ multiplex PCR; TCRdb's table is partial and in-frame only. The data contain 110,000 or so clones, around 90% of them singletons. Sequencing was performed on blood, taken after dendritic cell vaccination. These receptor sequences come from a human donor with glioblastoma.

This chain uses TRBV9 with TRBJ2-7; 10 positions agree with TRBD1. Germline V gene sequence: CDR1 SGDLS, CDR2 YYNGEE. This CDR3 is built from 13 residues. After removal of 4 bases from V and 6 bases from J, the junction contained 4 bases not matched to a gene. The CDR3 loop is CASSLGQGGEQYF. Here the CDR3 DNA reads TGTGCCAGCAGCCTAGGACAGGGGGGCGAGCAGTACTTC.

V usage is TRBV4-2 and J usage is TRBJ2-6; D gene uncertain. Germline V lookup: CDR1 LGHNA, CDR2 YNFKEQ. With 5 bases removed from V and 0 bases from J, the gap between germline ends came to 17 bases. The CDR3 extends over 18 amino acids. CDR3 region: CASSYRGQQNSGANVLTF. CDR3 coding DNA: TGTGCCAGCAGCTATCGCGGTCAGCAAAACTCTGGGGCCAACGTCCTGACTTTC.

The rearrangement links TRBV27 to TRBJ1-2; D uncertain. The CDR3 length is 14 residues. The germline V gene has CDR1 MNHEY and CDR2 SMNVEV (reference sequence). Between the trimmed V and J ends, which lost 5 bases and 4 bases, there was a span of 14 bases. The CDR3 reads CASSPRGGSYGYTF. DNA for the CDR3: TGTGCCAGCAGTCCCCGTGGAGGTTCCTATGGCTACACCTTC.

The rearrangement links TRBV27 to TRBJ1-2; a possible D gene is TRBD1 (6 bases). The CDR3 sequence is 13 residues long. V was clipped by 3 bases and J by 4 bases, with 9 bases between them. Per the germline V gene, CDR1 is MNHEY and CDR2 is SMNVEV (reference sequence). The CDR3 here is CASSFTGSYGYTF. The CDR3, as DNA: TGTGCCAGCAGTTTCACAGGGAGCTATGGCTACACCTTC.

The CDR3 DNA sequence: TGTGCCAGCAGCCTGATAGCGGGGGGAGGGAATGAGCAGTTCTTC. Encoded protein: CASSLIAGGGNEQFF. V is TRBV7-2 and J is TRBJ2-1, with 10 bases aligning to TRBD2. The CDR3 loop spans 15 amino acids. J was trimmed by 7 bases and V by 5 bases; bases with no gene match: 8. CDR1 is SGHTA and CDR2 is FQGNSA in the germline V gene.

V and J are TRBV6-1 and TRBJ1-2; D uncertain. The ends were cut back, 2 bases at V and 5 bases at J, with 3 bases in the middle. Germline V gene lookup returns CDR1 MNHNS and CDR2 SASEGT. The CDR3 runs to 11 residues. In DNA, the CDR3 is TGTGCCAGCAGTGAACTGTATGGCTACACCTTC. Translated, it gives CASSELYGYTF.

V gene TRBV7-2 combines with J gene TRBJ2-7; the D gene is possibly TRBD1 (5 bases). The V gene lost 6 bases and the J gene lost 3 bases, with 12 bases spanning the gap. CDR1 is SGHTA, CDR2 FQGNSA, per germline. This CDR3 is built from 13 residues. The CDR3 DNA reads TGTGCCAGCAGTACAAGGGGCCTCTACGAGCAGTACTTC. Protein: CASSTRGLYEQYF.

The chain joins TRBV15 to TRBJ2-5; D remains unclear. V was pared by 1 base and J by 2 bases, with 11 bases between. Germline-derived CDR1 and CDR2 are LNHNV and YYDKDF (reference sequence). The CDR3 sequence is 15 residues long. The CDR3 region has the DNA TGTGCCACCAGCAGAGGAAGCGACCCGCAAGAGACCCAGTACTTC. Translation gives CATSRGSDPQETQYF.

This rearrangement joins TRBV13 to TRBJ1-2, with TRBD1 matching over 10 bases. With V trimmed by 0 bases and J by 7 bases, 8 bases remained unmatched. Germline CDR1 and CDR2: PRHDT and FYEKMQ (reference sequence). This CDR3 region has 16 residues. The CDR3 DNA follows: TGTGCCAGCAGCTTAGGCCCTTCGACAGGGGGCTCTGGCTACACCTTC. It specifies CASSLGPSTGGSGYTF.

This clone came up once. The chain combines TRBV7-6 with TRBJ2-1, with 10 bases fitting TRBD2. Germline CDR1 and CDR2: SGHVS and FNYEAQ. The CDR3 sequence is 14 residues long. V lost 5 bases and J lost 6; bases outside the gene matches: 4. The CDR3 nucleotides are TGTGCCAGCAGCCCGAGCGGGGGGGCCAATGAGCAGTTCTTC. Residues: CASSPSGGANEQFF.

The V gene is TRBV4-1, the J gene TRBJ2-7; perhaps TRBD1 as D (5 bases). V was trimmed by 4 bases and J by 7 bases, leaving 8 bases between them. This CDR3 comprises 11 residues. The germline V gene has CDR1 MGHRA and CDR2 YSYEKL. CDR3 residues: CASSPGIEQYF. CDR3 nucleotides: TGCGCCAGCAGCCCAGGGATAGAGCAGTACTTC.

The chain has TRBV2 and TRBJ2-1, with TRBD2 matching over 7 bases. Germline values: CDR1 SNHLY, CDR2 FYNNEI. The V and J ends lost 5 bases and 7 bases, in that order; junction bases with no gene match: 8. The CDR3 has 14 residues. In nucleotides, the CDR3 is TGTGCCAGCAGTACTAGCGACTCCCCAAATGAGCAGTTCTTC. This codes for CASSTSDSPNEQFF.

This clone was counted only a few times. The rearrangement uses TRBV5-6 and TRBJ2-7; possible D gene TRBD1, 5 bases. The CDR3 length is 11 residues. Trimming cost V 4 bases and J 5 bases, with 7 bases left between them. From germline, CDR1 is SGHDT and CDR2 YYEEEE. The CDR3 DNA sequence: TGTGCCAGCAGCAAGGGGAACGAGCAGTACTTC. Amino acid sequence: CASSKGNEQYF.

This clone came up once. The chain links TRBV13 to TRBJ2-3; TRBD1 matches 10 bases. This CDR3 is built from 15 residues. V shed 5 bases and J 5 bases; nucleotides not matched to a gene: 7. Germline loops: CDR1 PRHDT, CDR2 FYEKMQ (reference sequence). The CDR3 loop is CASSPPTGGEDTQYF. The CDR3 DNA sequence: TGTGCCAGCAGCCCACCGACAGGGGGCGAAGATACGCAGTATTTT.

The chain uses TRBV4-1 and TRBJ2-1; 12 bases fit TRBD2. The CDR3 is made up of 16 amino acids. Looked up from germline, CDR1 is MGHRA and CDR2 is YSYEKL. V trimming: 6 bases; J trimming: 1 base; junction bases outside the gene matches: 4. CDR3 sequence (DNA): TGCGCCAGCAGATCTAGCGGGGGGGGGTCCTACAATGAGCAGTTCTTC. Translated, it gives CASRSSGGGSYNEQFF.

The J gene is TRBJ2-2, the V gene TRBV19, with TRBD1 identical over 7 bases. CDR3 length: 15 residues. After removal of 6 bases from V and 3 bases from J, the junction contained 7 bases not matched to a gene. Germline CDR1 LNHDA, CDR2 SQIVND (reference sequence). For the CDR3, the DNA is TGTGCCAGTAGAGCAGGGGGTGGAGACACCGGGGAGCTGTTTTTT. It translates to CASRAGGGDTGELFF.

The chain joins TRBV23-1 to TRBJ1-5, with 7 bases aligning to TRBD1. TRBV23-1 is assigned to the ORF class and has an uncertain function. Trimming removed 3 bases from V and 5 bases from J; junction bases left unmatched: 7. The CDR3 length is 15 residues. The CDR3 spells CASSQVPDRYQPQHF. For the CDR3, the DNA is TGCGCCAGCAGTCAGGTCCCGGACAGGTATCAGCCCCAGCATTTT.

The DNA of the CDR3 is TGTGCCAGCAGCTTAGATAGCGGGGTTAGCACAGATACGCAGTATTTT. Its translation is CASSLDSGVSTDTQYF. The chain employs TRBV7-2 and TRBJ2-3; 8 nucleotides match TRBD2. The junction had 3 bases not matched to a gene; V was cut back by 1 base and J by 0 bases. Germline CDR1 and CDR2: SGHTA and FQGNSA. CDR3 size: 16 residues.

The chain is built from TRBV10-3 and TRBJ1-2; TRBD1 matches at 10 bases. Germline V gene data show CDR1 as ENHRY and CDR2 as SYGVKD. V was clipped by 11 bases and J by 7 bases; unmatched bases: 13. This CDR3 contains 14 residues. In nucleotides, the CDR3 is TGTGCCGCCGAACCCGGGACAGGGGCTTTTGGCTACACCTTC. It translates to CAAEPGTGAFGYTF.

This chain links TRBV11-2 with TRBJ2-1; 7 bases match TRBD2. With 5 bases clipped from V and 4 bases from J, the junction kept 11 bases outside the gene matches. Germline V lookup: CDR1 SGHAT, CDR2 FQNNGV. CDR3 length equals 16 residues. CDR3 protein: CASSPQGAGTYNEQFF. The CDR3 region has the DNA TGTGCCAGCAGCCCGCAGGGAGCGGGGACTTACAATGAGCAGTTCTTC.

The gene calls are TRBV5-8 and TRBJ1-3; D unresolved. This CDR3 has 14 residues. CDR1 is SGHTS, CDR2 YDEGEE, per germline. Trimming shortened V by 2 bases and J by 2 bases, and 8 bases separated the two germline ends. Written as DNA, the CDR3 is TGTGCCAGCAGCTTCTGGGCTCCTGGAAACACCATATATTTT. It codes for CASSFWAPGNTIYF.

This clone was detected only once. The chain carries TRBV5-1 and TRBJ2-1, with 11 bases identical to TRBD2. Germline CDR1 SGHRS, CDR2 YFSETQ. The ends lost 3 bases at V and 0 bases at J; junction bases unmatched: 14. The length of the CDR3 is 20 residues. The CDR3, as DNA: TGCGCCAGCAGCTCCTGGGGCCTAGCGGGGGGCTCCAGCTCCTACAATGAGCAGTTCTTC. This sequence encodes CASSSWGLAGGSSSYNEQFF.

This chain links TRBV5-5 with TRBJ2-2; 8 bases fit TRBD2. After removal of 6 bases from V and 1 base from J, the junction contained 8 bases not matched to a gene. The CDR3 consists of 16 residues. CDR1 and CDR2 from the germline V gene are SGHKS and YYEKEE (reference sequence). CDR3 sequence (DNA): TGTGCCAGCAACTCCCGGGGGGGGCAGAACACCGGGGAGCTGTTTTTT. Residues: CASNSRGGQNTGELFF.

The chain employs TRBV15 and TRBJ1-4; 7 nucleotides line up with TRBD1. V lost 2 bases, J lost 1 base, and 4 bases stayed unmatched. CDR1 LNHNV and CDR2 YYDKDF come from the germline V gene (reference sequence). This CDR3 is built from 16 residues. The CDR3 sequence is CATSRHNRGTNEKLFF. CDR3 DNA: TGTGCCACCAGCAGACATAACAGGGGAACTAATGAAAAACTGTTTTTT.

The rearrangement uses TRBV10-3 and TRBJ1-5; unclear D gene. The V gene's germline CDR1 is ENHRY and CDR2 SYGVKD. The CDR3 runs to 13 residues. V dropped 6 bases and J dropped 4 bases, with 10 bases sitting between them. The CDR3 bases are TGTGCCATCAGCTTCGGGGAAAATCAGCCCCAGCATTTT. Its translation: CAISFGENQPQHF.

The V gene is TRBV5-6, the J gene TRBJ2-5; tentative D call: TRBD2 (7 bases). This CDR3 spans 16 amino acids. The V and J ends lost 4 bases and 5 bases respectively, with 21 bases between them. Germline CDR1 reads SGHDT; CDR2 reads YYEEEE. The CDR3 DNA follows: TGTGCCAGCAGCCCGGAGGGGGGAGGGTGGAAGGAGACCCAGTACTTC. The encoded protein is CASSPEGGGWKETQYF.

The rearrangement links TRBV6-6 to TRBJ1-2; 8 bases are a match to TRBD1. Germline V gene sequence: CDR1 MNHNY, CDR2 SVGAGI (reference sequence). The V and J ends lost 8 bases and 3 bases, in that order; junction bases with no gene match: 5. This CDR3 spans 13 amino acids. The CDR3 region is CASGQTGDYGYTF. CDR3 bases: TGTGCCAGCGGGCAGACAGGGGACTATGGCTACACCTTC.

V gene TRBV6-1 combines with J gene TRBJ2-2, with D possibly matching TRBD2 (6 bases). V was clipped by 0 bases and J by 5 bases, with 19 bases between them. Germline V lookup: CDR1 MNHNS, CDR2 SASEGT. This CDR3 region has 18 residues. DNA for the CDR3: TGTGCCAGCAGTGAAGCGGGTTTTACGGGGGTCCGAACCGGGGAGCTGTTTTTT. Translation: CASSEAGFTGVRTGELFF.

This chain connects TRBV6-5 to TRBJ1-4, with TRBD1 identical over 7 bases. The J segment lost 6 bases and the V segment lost 4 bases, leaving 5 bases of the junction unmatched. This CDR3 comprises 14 residues. Germline CDR1 MNHEY, CDR2 SVGAGI. The CDR3 reads CASSWGQSYEKLFF. DNA for the CDR3: TGTGCCAGCAGTTGGGGACAGTCCTATGAAAAACTGTTTTTT.

V gene TRBV5-6 combines with J gene TRBJ2-3; D not certain. Per germline, CDR1 SGHDT and CDR2 YYEEEE. The CDR3 spans 16 residues. The V and J ends lost 2 bases and 0 bases respectively, with 13 bases between them. The CDR3 region is CASSLSELGSTDTQYF. CDR3 DNA: TGTGCCAGCAGCTTATCAGAGCTCGGGAGCACAGATACGCAGTATTTT.